The TCR beta chain described here comes from a study of T cell responses to AZD1222 COVID-19 vaccine. As for the study in general: Second-dose schedules of about 4 or about 12 weeks were combined.

The study's findings and limits: Samples come after the peak T cell response, not at day 14. Spike-specific TCR breadth rose after two AZD1222 doses, and depth rose as well. Baseline seropositivity occurred in only six or seven AZD1222 recipients.

The data were produced by immunoSEQ multiplex PCR, yet TCRdb's version contains in-frame clones alone and is incomplete. Among more than 150,000 clones listed, around 92% were seen once. As concerns this clone: Its target is unknown.

The CDR3 is 14 amino acids. In germline, CDR1 is GTSNPN, CDR2 SVGIG (reference sequence). V lost 2 bases and J lost 5; bases outside the gene matches: 7. The specimen was peripheral blood, collected on day 0 of AZD1222 vaccination. The chain joins TRBV30 to TRBJ1-1, with 8 nucleotides matching TRBD1. This TCR came from an adult in good health. The CDR3 coding sequence is TGTGCCTGGAGTTCAGGACAGGGAAGAACTGAAGCTTTCTTT. Protein sequence: CAWSSGQGRTEAFF.